These 20 T cell receptor beta chains were all obtained from the same sample, sequenced in a study of shared clonotypes between healthy human individuals. Assay used: immunoSEQ multiplex PCR; TCRdb lists only in-frame clones, some missing. This sample yields roughly 850,000 clones, of which just over 95% are seen a single time; roughly 0.23% belongs to the top ten. Naivety among CD8 cells was defined by CD45RO negativity and positive CCR7 selection, thereby excluding terminally differentiated effector memory CD45RA+ cells. Specimen: naive CD8+ T cells sorted from blood. The source of these receptors is a man aged 25-45 years in good health.

The count of this clone is one. The V call is TRBV29-1, the J call TRBJ2-1; D remains unclear. Trimming left V 8 bases short and J 1 base short, with 12 bases between. CDR1 is SQVTM, CDR2 ANQGSEA, per germline. The CDR3 totals 13 residues. CDR3 sequence reads: CSTIGRSYNEQFF. In DNA, the CDR3 is TGCAGCACCATCGGCAGGTCCTACAATGAGCAGTTCTTC.

This clone was counted between two and nine times. V usage is TRBV6-5 and J usage is TRBJ2-1; D not resolved. The germline V and J ends were trimmed by 3 bases and 10 bases, with 7 bases remaining between them. Per germline, CDR1 MNHEY and CDR2 SVGAGI. This CDR3 contains 11 residues. The CDR3 protein is CASSYRPEQFF. The CDR3 nucleotides read TGTGCCAGCAGTTATCGTCCAGAGCAGTTCTTC.

The chain links TRBV29-1 to TRBJ2-3; D perhaps matches TRBD1 (6 bases). Trimming cost V 1 base and J 4 bases, with 12 bases left between them. The CDR3 sequence is 14 residues long. Germline V gene lookup returns CDR1 SQVTM and CDR2 ANQGSEA. This chain's CDR3 is CSVEGKGVADTQYF. CDR3 nucleotide sequence: TGCAGCGTTGAAGGGAAGGGGGTGGCAGATACGCAGTATTTT.

The V call is TRBV6-6, the J call TRBJ2-7, with 7 bases matching TRBD1. This CDR3 is built from 14 residues. Unmatched junction bases numbered 7, after V lost 6 bases and J lost 2 bases. The germline CDR1 and CDR2 sequences are MNHNY and SVGAGI (reference sequence). This CDR3 is CASRIRDSTYEQYF. The CDR3 DNA reads TGTGCCAGCAGAATCCGGGACAGTACCTACGAGCAGTACTTC.

The J gene is TRBJ2-7, the V gene TRBV7-9; 7 nucleotides agree with TRBD1. From germline, CDR1 is SEHNR and CDR2 FQNEAQ (reference sequence). The CDR3 has 16 amino acids. J lost 2 bases, V lost 5 bases, and 12 bases had no gene match. The CDR3 loop reads CASSPRGGDRPYEQYF. The CDR3 nucleotides read TGTGCCAGCAGCCCGAGAGGGGGCGATAGGCCCTACGAGCAGTACTTC.

V and J are TRBV10-3 and TRBJ2-1; 8 nucleotides match TRBD1. The CDR3 has 16 amino acids. The ends lost 0 bases at V and 3 bases at J; junction bases unmatched: 4. CDR1 ENHRY and CDR2 SYGVKD come from the germline V gene. CDR3 sequence (DNA): TGTGCCATCAGTGAGTCATTGGACAGGGACTACAATGAGCAGTTCTTC. Residues: CAISESLDRDYNEQFF.

This clone showed up just once. V is TRBV7-9 and J is TRBJ2-7; TRBD1 matches 11 bases. After removal of 4 bases from V and 4 bases from J, the junction contained 3 bases not matched to a gene. Germline CDR1 is SEHNR and CDR2 is FQNEAQ (reference sequence). This CDR3 comprises 14 residues. The DNA of the CDR3 is TGTGCCAGCAGCTACTGGGACAGGGGGTACGAGCAGTACTTC. Residues: CASSYWDRGYEQYF.

This chain joins TRBV7-2 and TRBJ2-1, with D maybe TRBD1 (6 bases). Germline V gene sequence: CDR1 SGHTA, CDR2 FQGNSA. This CDR3 region has 15 residues. V dropped 4 bases and J dropped 2 bases, with 12 bases sitting between them. The CDR3 nucleotides are TGTGCCAGCAGCTCGGGACACCTTGCCTACAATGAGCAGTTCTTC. It is translated as CASSSGHLAYNEQFF.

The chain is built from TRBV7-6 and TRBJ2-1; D assignment may be TRBD1 or TRBD2 (7 bases each). The CDR3 sequence is 22 residues long. Per the germline V gene, CDR1 is SGHVS and CDR2 is FNYEAQ. The ends were cut back, 6 bases at V and 4 bases at J, with 37 bases in the middle. CDR3 DNA sequence: TGTGCCAGCAGTCTCAAGTCCTTTATGGGACAGACCGCTAGCGGCAGTTACAATGAGCAGTTCTTC. As protein: CASSLKSFMGQTASGSYNEQFF.

This clone was found once. The chain is built from TRBV29-1 and TRBJ2-1; no reliable D call. Trimming stripped 6 bases from V and 6 bases from J, with 15 bases between. Germline V gene data show CDR1 as SQVTM and CDR2 as ANQGSEA. CDR3 length: 13 residues. CDR3 sequence reads: CSVPSRFGNEQFF. The CDR3 DNA is TGCAGCGTCCCGTCCAGGTTCGGCAATGAGCAGTTCTTC.

CDR3 sequence: CASSQGLFVWGDTEAFF. CDR3 DNA: TGTGCCAGCAGCCAAGGCCTCTTCGTTTGGGGGGACACTGAAGCTTTCTTT. V gene TRBV14 combines with J gene TRBJ1-1; TRBD1 might be the D (5 bases). The V end was cut by 1 base, the J end by 3 bases, with 18 bases between. CDR1 and CDR2 (germline): SGHDN, FVKESK. The CDR3 has 17 residues. The whole variable domain, filled in from reference TRBV14 and TRBJ1-1, reads EAGVTQFPSHSVIEKGQTVTLRCDPISGHDNLYWYRRVMGKEIKFLLHFVKESKQDESGMPNNRFLAERTGGTYSTLKVQPAELEDSGVYFCASSQGLFVWGDTEAFFGQGTRLTVV.

With regard to this clone: An end of the junction does not agree with germline; a read error may underlie this. The genes are TRBV2 and TRBJ1-4; 7 bases map to TRBD1. Germline-derived CDR1 and CDR2 are SNHLY and FYNNEI. This CDR3 has 13 amino acids. The CDR3 sequence: CASRVTSGKGADF. CDR3 coding DNA: TGTGCCAGCAGGGTAACCTCGGGAAAGGGGGCGGATTTT.

The V gene is TRBV18, the J gene TRBJ2-1; 12 nucleotides match TRBD1. The CDR3 extends over 14 amino acids. The V segment lost 3 bases and the J segment 8 bases; nucleotides outside the gene matches: 2. Looked up from germline, CDR1 is KGHSH and CDR2 is LQKENI. The DNA for the CDR3 is TGTGCCAGCTCACCGGGACAGGGGGCCCATGAGCAGTTCTTC. Protein sequence: CASSPGQGAHEQFF.

This clone has a single count. The J gene is TRBJ1-1, the V gene TRBV30, with a tentative D call TRBD1 (6 bases). Trimming stripped 1 base from V and 0 bases from J, with 6 bases between. Germline V lookup: CDR1 GTSNPN, CDR2 SVGIG (reference sequence). The CDR3 covers 13 residues. This chain's CDR3 is CAWSAGVNTEAFF. CDR3 DNA: TGTGCCTGGAGTGCAGGGGTGAACACTGAAGCTTTCTTT.

The CDR3 DNA reads as TGTGCCAGCAGGGGATTTCAGGGTGAGGGAGAAAAGCCCTACGAGCAGTACTTC. As protein: CASRGFQGEGEKPYEQYF. V is TRBV28 and J is TRBJ2-7; D may be TRBD1 or TRBD2 (5 bases each). Trimming took 6 bases from V and 2 from J, leaving 26 bases between them. CDR1 is MDHEN and CDR2 is SYDVKM in the germline V gene. The CDR3 totals 18 residues.

This chain links TRBV6-5 with TRBJ1-5; 9 positions agree with TRBD1. Unmatched junction bases numbered 6, after V lost 7 bases and J lost 8 bases. The CDR3 is 13 amino acids. Germline V gene data show CDR1 as MNHEY and CDR2 as SVGAGI. CDR3 in amino acids: CASTRGQGKPQHF. The CDR3 bases are TGTGCCAGCACCCGAGGACAGGGGAAGCCCCAGCATTTT.

The chain employs TRBV15 and TRBJ2-5; TRBD1 agrees at 7 bases. CDR1 and CDR2 (germline): LNHNV, YYDKDF (reference sequence). The J segment lost 3 bases and the V segment lost 6 bases, leaving 13 bases of the junction unmatched. The CDR3 loop spans 16 amino acids. CDR3 sequence reads: CATRDVRGPAKETQYF. CDR3 nucleotide sequence: TGTGCCACCAGAGATGTTAGGGGGCCCGCCAAAGAGACCCAGTACTTC.

V and J are TRBV7-9 and TRBJ1-1; D is unresolved. Trimming removed 5 bases from V and 0 bases from J, with 7 bases in between. This CDR3 is 13 amino acids long. CDR1 and CDR2 (germline): SEHNR, FQNEAQ (reference sequence). CDR3 sequence reads: CASSLPVNTEAFF. Written as DNA, the CDR3 is TGTGCCAGCAGCCTCCCAGTGAACACTGAAGCTTTCTTT.

The chain carries TRBV5-7 and TRBJ2-7; D might be TRBD2 (5 bases). TRBV5-7 is an open reading frame whose function is uncertain. The CDR3 has 15 amino acids. V lost 6 bases, J lost 3 bases, and 19 bases lay in between. CDR3 nucleotide sequence: TGTGCCAGCATCCCCGGGAATTTTGGAGGCTACGAGCAGTACTTC. It is translated as CASIPGNFGGYEQYF.

The chain is built from TRBV15 and TRBJ1-1; D remains ambiguous. The germline V gene encodes CDR1 LNHNV and CDR2 YYDKDF (reference sequence). This CDR3 spans 17 amino acids. Trimming shortened V by 0 bases and J by 1 base, and 15 bases separated the two germline ends. Written as DNA, the CDR3 is TGTGCCACCAGCAGAGAAGAGGTGGGATCAGGGAACACTGAAGCTTTCTTT. This gives the protein CATSREEVGSGNTEAFF.